This TCR beta chain was sequenced in a study of regulatory T cells in long-lasting Graves disease. General study findings and limits: Newly diagnosed patients had higher TCR diversity than persistent Graves' patients did. Persistent cases favored TRBV28, TRBJ1-2 and TRBJ2-5.

The germline V gene has CDR1 MNHEY and CDR2 SMNVEV (reference sequence). The length of the CDR3 is 16 residues. The J segment lost 0 bases and the V segment lost 4 bases, leaving 5 bases of the junction unmatched. In building TCR beta libraries, iRepertoire HTBI primers were used together with Arm-PCR of CDR3 regions. TCRdb used MiXCR to reprocess the multiplex PCR reads, holding one entry per CDR3 protein. Altogether 400,000 to 500,000 distinct CDR3 sequences are present, about 16% being singletons, with the ten largest covering around a quarter. Time point: newly diagnosed GD, antithyroid drugs for less than 3 months. From RNA extracted from PBMCs, the TCR library was made. Notes on this clonotype: Its cognate antigen is unknown.

The same sample was also studied in work on T cells in Graves' hyperthyroidism and ophthalmopathy.

Material: peripheral blood mononuclear cells (PBMCs), obtained at new diagnosis, from a patient treated with antithyroid drugs. The TCR originated in a woman aged 18-30 years with Graves disease. V is TRBV27 and J is TRBJ2-4, with 8 positions matching TRBD1. CDR3: CASSYDRGLAKNIQYF. Written as DNA, the CDR3 is TGTGCCAGCAGTTACGACAGGGGACTAGCCAAAAACATTCAGTACTTC.